Sequencing of this T cell receptor (beta chain) was carried out in a study of CD8+ T cells in alopecia areata (dated by TCRdb to the late 2010s). Regarding the complete study: Treated patients were enrolled in an open-label pilot trial of oral tofacitinib, 5 to 10 mg twice daily, for moderate-to-severe alopecia areata. Patients stayed on tofacitinib for 6 to 18 months and then had 6 months of follow-up off drug so that delayed response and recurrence could be assessed. To study T cell clonal expansion in alopecia areata, the researchers applied high-throughput TCRbeta sequencing to both the C3H/HeJ mouse model and human patients. On the human side, TCRbeta sequencing was run on scalp tissue and on sorted CD4+ and CD8+ peripheral blood T cells from healthy controls and from alopecia areata patients with either patchy or totalis/universalis disease. Patients on tofacitinib were biopsied at baseline and after 4 and 24 weeks of treatment, and several of the patients also had a later scalp biopsy. Clonality in the scalp was compared among normal scalp (n=4), patchy alopecia areata scalp (n=8), and alopecia totalis/universalis scalp (n=8). RNA was obtained with the PAXgene miRNA kit for fixed scalp, the miRNeasy kit for PBMCs, and the RNeasy kit for mouse skin. TCRbeta CDR3 regions were amplified by immunoSEQ multiplex PCR with 35 Vbeta forward and 13 Jbeta reverse primers.

Broader findings and caveats from the paper: Unlike mouse skin, where gammadelta T cells dominate, normal human skin contains resident alphabeta T cells that get sequenced too, which complicates analysis of the scalp TCR repertoire. Shared TCR sequences between patients were less evident than in mice, which may be partly attributable to HLA diversity in the patient population. Lesional scalp, especially in alopecia totalis/universalis, showed higher clonality and more expanded CD8+ clones than normal scalp, suggesting antigenic drive.

Receptor amplification or capture employed the immunoSEQ multiplex PCR assay. For TCR sequencing, RNA was extracted from every sample and reverse transcribed into cDNA to serve as template. First-strand cDNA was synthesized using SuperScript III with a 2:1 mix of oligo-dT and random hexamers. A synthetic immune receptor repertoire was used to measure amplification bias, and any remaining bias was corrected computationally. The original pipeline was this. After raw reads were preprocessed to remove errors, the CDR3 was defined following IMGT conventions as running from the conserved cysteine to phenylalanine. Clonality was computed by normalizing Shannon entropy by log2 of the number of productive unique TCRs and subtracting the result from 1. Scalp TCRbeta sequences were cross-referenced with sorted blood CD4 and CD8 repertoires so that the CD4 or CD8 identity of scalp clones could be inferred. The immuneACCESS repertoire file appears here via TCRdb, limited to in-frame rearrangements. These files lack a portion of the clones; in checked studies, under half of the deficit traces to unresolved V genes, and the cause of the others is not known. V and J calls and clone size are those listed in that table; D and trimming were worked out from the DNA. Counted in this sample were around 7,000 clones; approximately 70% of them appeared once. About a fifth of the sample is held by the ten biggest clonotypes.

Sample time point, as interpreted from the label and publication: baseline before oral tofacitinib. Lesional scalp punch biopsies and peripheral blood were collected from alopecia areata patients. Human scalp biopsies went straight into PAXgene tissue containers for immediate fixation. In this sample, this clone turned up a few times. Its cognate antigen has yet to be identified. No clone much larger than this one lies a single base away; base qualities are absent. V lost 5 bases and J lost 4 bases; the stretch between them is 16 bases long. The CDR3 has 15 amino acids, counting the end cysteine and phenylalanine. CDR3 DNA is the only sequence kept; it has 45 bases, read in frame from the first base. CDR1 and CDR2, looked up from the germline V gene (reference sequence), are SEHNR and FQNEAQ.

The sequence derives from a human donor with alopecia areata. The chain is assembled from TRBV7-9 and TRBJ2-3; TRBD1 could be the D gene, as 8 bases match. The sequenced sample was skin, obtained at week 0. At the DNA level, the sequence is TGTGCCAGCAGCCGGGGGGCACAGGGGGCAGATACGCAGTATTTT. Translated, this gives CASSRGAQGADTQYF.